These 7 T cell receptor beta chains were sequenced from one sample in a study of T cell changes during pregnancy in multiple sclerosis. Generated by immunoSEQ multiplex PCR, the TCRdb table keeps only in-frame clones and is missing some. The sample consists of some 30,000 clones, roughly nine tenths of them appearing once. Sequences were derived from CD8+ T cells from peripheral blood mononuclear cells, sampled in the third trimester of pregnancy. These TCRs come from a female donor with multiple sclerosis, enrolled in a pregnancy study.

The chain has TRBV28 and TRBJ2-3; the match to TRBD1 covers 10 bases. Germline V lookup: CDR1 MDHEN, CDR2 SYDVKM. This CDR3 comprises 18 residues. V dropped 10 bases and J dropped 1; count of bases not matched to a gene: 17. The CDR3 protein is CATKTYDRTGGGTDTQYF. In DNA, the CDR3 is TGTGCCACTAAAACGTACGACCGGACAGGGGGTGGCACAGATACGCAGTATTTT.

The genes are TRBV2 and TRBJ2-3, with D perhaps TRBD2 (5 bases). The germline V gene encodes CDR1 SNHLY and CDR2 FYNNEI. The CDR3 contains 13 residues. V was clipped by 1 base and J by 5 bases, with 7 bases between them. The CDR3 bases are TGTGCCAGCAGTGAAGGGGGAGTAGATACGCAGTATTTT. Translating gives CASSEGGVDTQYF.

The chain recombines TRBV4-1 with TRBJ1-4, with no clear D. The germline V gene encodes CDR1 MGHRA and CDR2 YSYEKL. Trimming shortened V by 0 bases and J by 6 bases, and 8 bases separated the two germline ends. The CDR3 sequence is 14 residues long. CDR3 protein: CASSQEEPHEKLFF. The CDR3 nucleotides read TGCGCCAGCAGCCAAGAGGAGCCCCATGAAAAACTGTTTTTT.

This chain links TRBV7-9 with TRBJ2-1, with D perhaps matching TRBD2 (6 bases). The CDR3 is made up of 15 amino acids. V shed 5 bases and J shed 7 bases, with 18 bases lying between them. Germline V lookup: CDR1 SEHNR, CDR2 FQNEAQ (reference sequence). CDR3 loop: CASSPRDRGTNEQFF. As DNA, the CDR3 is TGTGCCAGCAGCCCGCGGGACCGCGGGACTAATGAGCAGTTCTTC.

CDR3 region: CASSLGLGLDEQFF. CDR3 nucleotide sequence: TGTGCCAGCAGCTTAGGGTTGGGACTCGATGAGCAGTTCTTC. The chain has TRBV7-9 and TRBJ2-1; D perhaps matches TRBD2 (6 bases). The germline V gene has CDR1 SEHNR and CDR2 FQNEAQ (reference sequence). CDR3 length: 14 residues. V was trimmed by 1 base and J by 8 bases, leaving 12 bases between them.

The genes are TRBV6-1 and TRBJ1-5; 9 bases line up with TRBD1. The germline gives CDR1 MNHNS, CDR2 SASEGT. This CDR3 comprises 14 residues. With 6 bases clipped from V and 5 bases from J, the junction kept 5 bases outside the gene matches. DNA for the CDR3: TGTGCCAGCAGCCCTACAGGGGGCCATCAGCCCCAGCATTTT. Encoded protein: CASSPTGGHQPQHF.

The chain has TRBV4-1 and TRBJ2-7; TRBD2 agrees at 10 bases. Unmatched junction bases numbered 3, after V lost 1 base and J lost 0 bases. Germline CDR1 is MGHRA and CDR2 is YSYEKL. There are 16 residues in the CDR3. CDR3 DNA: TGCGCCAGCAGCCAAGTAATAGCGGGGGGCTCCTACGAGCAGTACTTC. Translating it yields CASSQVIAGGSYEQYF.